This passage covers 18 T cell receptor beta chains from one sample sequenced in a study of Tregs in tolerant kidney transplant recipients. Here immunoSEQ multiplex PCR was the method, and the copy in TCRdb shows in-frame clones only, minus some. The sample contains 92,000 or so clones, approximately 92% of which appear only once. Source material: CD8+ T cells from blood. These receptors came from a human donor in good health.

This chain connects TRBV7-2 to TRBJ2-7; 11 positions agree with TRBD2. Unmatched junction bases numbered 8, after V lost 7 bases and J lost 6 bases. Germline V gene data show CDR1 as SGHTA and CDR2 as FQGNSA. CDR3 length equals 14 residues. The CDR3 DNA reads as TGTGCCAGCAAATTAGCGGGAGGGCCGGGCGAGCAGTACTTC. It is translated as CASKLAGGPGEQYF.

The chain joins TRBV30 to TRBJ1-1; TRBD1 agrees at 8 bases. CDR1 and CDR2 (germline): GTSNPN, SVGIG (reference sequence). The CDR3 consists of 14 residues. Trimming at V came to 1 base and at J to 6 bases, leaving 7 bases not matched to a gene. The CDR3 bases are TGTGCCTGGAGTGCCGGGACAGGTCGATCTGAAGCTTTCTTT. Residues: CAWSAGTGRSEAFF.

DNA of the CDR3: TGTGCCAGCAGTGAAGGGGAGGGTGAAGGGGGCGGCACAGATACGCAGTATTTT. Its translation: CASSEGEGEGGGTDTQYF. The rearrangement links TRBV25-1 to TRBJ2-3; D tentatively fits TRBD1 or TRBD2 (7 bases each). The CDR3 has 18 residues. Germline assignment: CDR1 MGHDK and CDR2 SYGVNS. Trimming cost V 2 bases and J 1 base, with 19 bases left between them.

The chain couples TRBV9 to TRBJ1-4; tentatively, D is TRBD1 (6 bases). The ends were cut back, 0 bases at V and 8 bases at J, with 20 bases in the middle. CDR1 is SGDLS and CDR2 is YYNGEE in the germline V gene. CDR3 length: 17 residues. The CDR3 spells CASSVGRFGTPGEKLFF. CDR3 sequence (DNA): TGTGCCAGCAGCGTAGGTAGATTCGGGACACCCGGAGAAAAACTGTTTTTT.

This clone was found once. V gene TRBV9 combines with J gene TRBJ2-2; 7 bases are a match to TRBD1. V shed 4 bases and J 2 bases; nucleotides not matched to a gene: 2. This CDR3 comprises 14 residues. The germline V gene has CDR1 SGDLS and CDR2 YYNGEE. For the CDR3, the DNA is TGTGCCAGCAGCACAGGGGTAAACACCGGGGAGCTGTTTTTT. This sequence encodes CASSTGVNTGELFF.

The chain has TRBV6-5 and TRBJ2-7; TRBD1 aligns across 8 bases. The germline gives CDR1 MNHEY, CDR2 SVGAGI. V lost 3 bases, J lost 2 bases, and 9 bases stayed unmatched. The CDR3 loop spans 16 amino acids. CDR3 loop: CASSYSGTGTTYEQYF. The CDR3 DNA sequence: TGTGCCAGCAGTTATTCCGGGACAGGAACAACCTACGAGCAGTACTTC.

The chain links TRBV27 to TRBJ2-1; 9 nucleotides line up with TRBD2. The germline CDR1 and CDR2 sequences are MNHEY and SMNVEV (reference sequence). The CDR3 loop spans 17 amino acids. Trimming at V came to 6 bases and at J to 4 bases, leaving 13 bases not matched to a gene. The CDR3 region has the DNA TGTGCCAGCAGACTATCTCTGCGGGAGGGCCTTTACAATGAGCAGTTCTTC. Translating gives CASRLSLREGLYNEQFF.

The V call is TRBV7-9, the J call TRBJ1-2, with 7 bases that match TRBD1. CDR3 size: 15 residues. Germline V CDR1 and CDR2: SEHNR, FQNEAQ (reference sequence). V was clipped by 5 bases and J by 5 bases; unmatched bases: 11. The CDR3 DNA reads TGTGCCAGCAGCCCGTCCGCAGGGGGTGCTTATGGCTACACCTTC. Protein sequence: CASSPSAGGAYGYTF.

The chain employs TRBV6-5 and TRBJ2-1; possible D gene TRBD1, 7 bases. Deletions cut 3 bases from V and 11 bases from J, with 23 bases between. Looked up from germline, CDR1 is MNHEY and CDR2 is SVGAGI. The CDR3 has 16 residues. CDR3 amino acids: CASSYGAGQLNYKQFF. The CDR3 coding sequence is TGTGCCAGCAGTTATGGTGCGGGACAGTTAAATTATAAGCAGTTCTTC.

This chain uses TRBV25-1 with TRBJ2-2, with TRBD2 matching over 9 bases. Germline V gene lookup returns CDR1 MGHDK and CDR2 SYGVNS. This CDR3 spans 16 amino acids. V lost 2 bases to trimming and J lost 6 bases; unmatched junction nucleotides: 7. CDR3 loop: CASSEGAGGPPGELFF. Here the CDR3 DNA reads TGTGCCAGCAGTGAAGGTGCGGGAGGGCCGCCCGGGGAGCTGTTTTTT.

The CDR3 bases are TGCAGCGTTGAAGATGGCAGGAACACTGAAGCTTTCTTT. It codes for CSVEDGRNTEAFF. The V and J genes are TRBV29-1 and TRBJ1-1, with no clear D. This CDR3 contains 13 residues. The V end lost 0 bases, the J end lost 1 base, and 6 bases lay between the germline ends. Germline assignment: CDR1 SQVTM and CDR2 ANQGSEA.

CDR3 protein: CASSDSASGGLHTGELFF. CDR3 sequence (DNA): TGTGCCAGCAGTGACTCGGCTAGCGGGGGCCTACACACCGGGGAGCTGTTTTTT. The chain combines TRBV6-4 with TRBJ2-2; TRBD2 agrees at 10 bases. This CDR3 has 18 residues. Germline CDR1 is MRHNA and CDR2 is SNTAGT. V shed 0 bases, J shed 3 bases, and the junction held 7 bases outside the gene matches.

V is TRBV5-1 and J is TRBJ2-3; 9 bases map to TRBD1. Trimming cost V 4 bases and J 5 bases; bases outside gene matches: 8. Germline-derived CDR1 and CDR2 are SGHRS and YFSETQ. There are 15 residues in the CDR3. DNA for the CDR3: TGCGCCAGCAGCGCGTGGGACAGGGCAAAAGATACGCAGTATTTT. Its protein is CASSAWDRAKDTQYF.

The CDR3 DNA reads TGTGCCAGTAGTATCACAGCCCCGGGACAGGGGGACTCTAAAGCTTTCTTT. Amino acid sequence: CASSITAPGQGDSKAFF. This chain uses TRBV19 with TRBJ1-1; 11 bases line up with TRBD1. V was clipped by 3 bases and J by 9 bases; unmatched bases: 15. Germline V CDR1 and CDR2: LNHDA, SQIVND (reference sequence). CDR3 length equals 17 residues.

The V call is TRBV7-8, the J call TRBJ2-7, with 13 bases lining up with TRBD2. Germline CDR1 and CDR2: SGHVS and FQNEAQ. There are 16 residues in the CDR3. Trimming removed 1 base from V and 7 bases from J; junction bases left unmatched: 7. This chain's CDR3 is CASSLGGLAGVWEQYF. CDR3 coding DNA: TGTGCCAGCAGCTTAGGCGGACTAGCGGGAGTATGGGAGCAGTACTTC.

This chain uses TRBV5-4 with TRBJ2-5; the D is unclear. This CDR3 comprises 12 residues. Trimming shortened V by 9 bases and J by 2 bases, and 11 bases separated the two germline ends. Germline CDR1 and CDR2: SGHNT and YYREEE (reference sequence). CDR3 bases: TGTGCCATTCCGGGCGTTCAAGAGACCCAGTACTTC. This sequence encodes CAIPGVQETQYF.

The chain employs TRBV13 and TRBJ2-3; D perhaps matches TRBD2 (5 bases). There are 15 residues in the CDR3. V was cut by 1 base and J by 4 bases, with 12 bases left in between. Germline CDR1 and CDR2: PRHDT and FYEKMQ (reference sequence). In nucleotides, the CDR3 is TGTGCCAGCAGCTTAGTAGGCAGCGGACCAGATACGCAGTATTTT. Amino acid sequence: CASSLVGSGPDTQYF. Full variable domain (rest looked up from reference TRBV13 and TRBJ2-3): AAGVIQSPRHLIKEKRETATLKCYPIPRHDTVYWYQQGPGQDPQFLISFYEKMQSDKGSIPDRFSAQQFSDYHSELNMSSLELGDSALYFCASSLVGSGPDTQYFGPGTRLTVL.

V gene TRBV10-2 combines with J gene TRBJ1-2, with 9 nucleotides matching TRBD1. Germline CDR1 WSHSY, CDR2 SAAADI. With 2 bases clipped from V and 8 bases from J, the junction kept 12 bases outside the gene matches. This CDR3 region has 16 residues. DNA of the CDR3: TGCGCCAGCAGTGAGGGCTTGGACAGGGGCCCTTTCGGCTACACCTTC. Protein product: CASSEGLDRGPFGYTF.